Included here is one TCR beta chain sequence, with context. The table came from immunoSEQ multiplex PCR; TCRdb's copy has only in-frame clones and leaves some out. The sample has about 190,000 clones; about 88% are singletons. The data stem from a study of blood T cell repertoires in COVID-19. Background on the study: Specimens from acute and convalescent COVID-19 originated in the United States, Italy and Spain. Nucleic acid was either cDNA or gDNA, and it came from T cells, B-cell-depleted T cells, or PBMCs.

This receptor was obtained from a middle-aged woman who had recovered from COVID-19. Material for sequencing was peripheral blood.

CDR3 in amino acids: CASSLAPGSTDTQYF. The CDR3 DNA reads as TGTGCCAGCAGCTTAGCGCCCGGGAGCACAGATACGCAGTATTTT. V gene TRBV7-9 combines with J gene TRBJ2-3; the D is unclear. The germline V gene has CDR1 SEHNR and CDR2 FQNEAQ (reference sequence). With 0 bases removed from V and 0 bases from J, the gap between germline ends came to 7 bases. This CDR3 contains 15 residues.